The present TCR beta chain was sequenced within a study of beta chain features in type 1 diabetes. Notes on the study in general: Moderately but significantly shorter TCRB CDR3s were found in Type 1 diabetes patients in all four CD4+ subsets.

Sequenced material consisted of expressed TCRB transcripts (all of the isolated RNA was reverse transcribed). Some clones are missing from TCRdb's copy, which holds only in-frame ones; the method was immunoSEQ multiplex PCR. The data hold a few hundred thousand clones, with over 9.5% observed a single time. CDR1 LGHNA and CDR2 YSLEER come from the germline V gene. The CDR3 has 15 residues. V lost 0 bases and J 6 bases, leaving 12 bases between the germline ends. Notes on this clone: Its antigen is not identified.

Sequencing used naive CD4+ T cells from blood. This clonotype was obtained from a woman under 30 with type 1 diabetes. This chain uses TRBV4-3 with TRBJ1-5; D perhaps matches TRBD1 (5 bases). The CDR3 region has the DNA TGCGCCAGCAGCCAAGATCCCCAGGGCGGTCAGCCCCAGCATTTT. Its translation is CASSQDPQGGQPQHF.